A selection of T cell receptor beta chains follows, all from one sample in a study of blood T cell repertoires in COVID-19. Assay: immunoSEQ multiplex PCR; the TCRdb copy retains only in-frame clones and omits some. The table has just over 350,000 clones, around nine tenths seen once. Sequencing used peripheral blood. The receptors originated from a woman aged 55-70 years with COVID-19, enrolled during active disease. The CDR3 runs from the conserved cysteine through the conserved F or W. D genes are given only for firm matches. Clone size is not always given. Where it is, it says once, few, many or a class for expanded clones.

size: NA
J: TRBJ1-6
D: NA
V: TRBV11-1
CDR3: CASRGGDNNSPLHF
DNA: TGTGCCAGCAGGGGAGGGGATAATAATTCACCCCTCCACTTT

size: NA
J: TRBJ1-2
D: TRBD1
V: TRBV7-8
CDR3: CASSWAGGIYGYTF
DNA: TGTGCCAGCAGTTGGGCAGGGGGCATCTATGGCTACACCTTC

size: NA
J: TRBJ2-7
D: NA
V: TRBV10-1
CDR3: CASSEITGYEQYF
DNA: TGCGCCAGCAGTGAGATAACGGGCTACGAGCAGTACTTC

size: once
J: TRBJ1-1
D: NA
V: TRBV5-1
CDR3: CASSRGLGGTEAFF
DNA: TGCGCCAGCAGTCGGGGACTCGGAGGCACTGAAGCTTTCTTT

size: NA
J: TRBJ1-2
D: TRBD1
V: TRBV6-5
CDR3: CASSLQGAYGYTF
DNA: TGTGCCAGCAGTCTACAGGGGGCCTATGGCTACACCTTC

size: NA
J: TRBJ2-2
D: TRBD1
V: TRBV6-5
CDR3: CASSYNRGQGAGELFF
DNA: TGTGCCAGCAGTTACAACAGGGGGCAGGGTGCCGGGGAGCTGTTTTTT

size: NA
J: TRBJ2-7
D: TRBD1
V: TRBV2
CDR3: CASSGTGNYEQYF
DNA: TGTGCCAGCTCCGGGACAGGGAACTACGAGCAGTACTTC

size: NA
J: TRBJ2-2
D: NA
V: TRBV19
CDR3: CASSIPSRRLPAGELFF
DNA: TGTGCCAGTAGTATTCCTTCCCGTAGACTGCCCGCCGGGGAGCTGTTTTTT

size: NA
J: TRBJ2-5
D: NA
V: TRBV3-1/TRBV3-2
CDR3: CASSQLGTQYF
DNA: TGTGCCAGCAGCCAACTAGGGACCCAGTACTTC

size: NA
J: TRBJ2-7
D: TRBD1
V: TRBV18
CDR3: CASSPGAGGSYEQYF
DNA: TGTGCCAGCTCACCAGGGGCAGGGGGCTCCTACGAGCAGTACTTC

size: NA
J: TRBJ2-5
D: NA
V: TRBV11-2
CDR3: CASSFKQARLWEETQYF
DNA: TGTGCCAGCAGCTTTAAGCAAGCGCGCCTGTGGGAAGAGACCCAGTACTTC

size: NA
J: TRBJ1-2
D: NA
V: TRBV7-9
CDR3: CASSLQEGRAGYTF
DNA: TGTGCCAGCAGCCTTCAAGAGGGGAGGGCTGGCTACACCTTC

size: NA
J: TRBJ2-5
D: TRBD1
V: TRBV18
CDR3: CASSLAGGQETQYF
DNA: TGTGCCAGCTCACTCGCAGGGGGCCAAGAGACCCAGTACTTC

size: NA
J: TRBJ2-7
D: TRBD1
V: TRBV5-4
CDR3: CASSLTGQGIPYEQYF
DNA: TGTGCCAGCAGCTTGACGGGACAGGGGATTCCCTACGAGCAGTACTTC

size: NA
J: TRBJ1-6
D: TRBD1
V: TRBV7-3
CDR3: CASAEQGNSPLHF
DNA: TGTGCCAGCGCGGAACAGGGGAATTCACCCCTCCACTTT

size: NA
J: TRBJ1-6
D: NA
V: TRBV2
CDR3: CASKVSSYNSPLHF
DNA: TGTGCCAGCAAAGTTAGCTCCTATAATTCACCCCTCCACTTT

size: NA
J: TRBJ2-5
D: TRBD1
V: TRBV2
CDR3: CASSVDRAQETQYF
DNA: TGTGCCAGCAGTGTGGACAGGGCACAAGAGACCCAGTACTTC

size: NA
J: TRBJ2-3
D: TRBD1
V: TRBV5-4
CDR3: CASSSRQGSRTDTQYF
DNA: TGTGCCAGCAGCTCCAGACAGGGGTCCCGCACAGATACGCAGTATTTT

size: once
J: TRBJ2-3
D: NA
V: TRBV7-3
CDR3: CASSPGGPLGSDTQYF
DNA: TGTGCCAGCAGCCCAGGAGGTCCCTTGGGCTCAGATACGCAGTATTTT

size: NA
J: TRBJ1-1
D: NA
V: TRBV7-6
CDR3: CASSLERLNTEAFF
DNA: TGTGCCAGCAGCTTAGAGCGGCTGAACACTGAAGCTTTCTTT

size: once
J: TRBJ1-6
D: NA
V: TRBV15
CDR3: CATSRDLNSPLHF
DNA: TGTGCCACCAGCAGAGATCTCAATTCACCCCTCCACTTT

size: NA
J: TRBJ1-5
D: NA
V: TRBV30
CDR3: CAWSPGDNQPQHF
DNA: TGTGCCTGGAGTCCGGGGGATAATCAACCCCAGCATTTT

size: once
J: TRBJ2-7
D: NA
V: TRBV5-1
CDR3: CASSYDTREQYF
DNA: TGCGCCAGCAGCTACGATACACGCGAGCAGTACTTC

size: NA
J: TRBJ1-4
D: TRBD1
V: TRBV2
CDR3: CASRKKGGQTNEKLFF
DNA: TGTGCCAGCAGAAAGAAGGGGGGACAGACTAATGAAAAACTGTTTTTT

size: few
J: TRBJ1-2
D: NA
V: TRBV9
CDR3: CASSVDPQNYGYTF
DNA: TGTGCCAGCAGCGTAGATCCCCAGAACTATGGCTACACCTTC

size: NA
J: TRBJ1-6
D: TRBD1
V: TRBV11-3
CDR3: CASSLSPDRGNSPLHF
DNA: TGTGCCAGCAGCTTAAGTCCTGACAGGGGGAATTCACCCCTCCACTTT

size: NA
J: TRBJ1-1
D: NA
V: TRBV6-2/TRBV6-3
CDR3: CASSLGYTEAFF
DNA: TGTGCCAGCAGTCTCGGGTACACTGAAGCTTTCTTT

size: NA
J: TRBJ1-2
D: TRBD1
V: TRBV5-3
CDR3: CARSRGQVSGYTF
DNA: TGTGCCAGAAGCCGAGGACAGGTGAGTGGCTACACCTTC

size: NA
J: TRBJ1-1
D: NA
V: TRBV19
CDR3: CASSTGAGNTEAFF
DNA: TGTGCCAGTAGTACAGGGGCAGGGAACACTGAAGCTTTCTTT

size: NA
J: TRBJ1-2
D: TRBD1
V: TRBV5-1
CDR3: CASSSPGGGQGKGYTF
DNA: TGCGCCAGCAGCTCCCCGGGGGGAGGACAGGGCAAAGGCTACACCTTC

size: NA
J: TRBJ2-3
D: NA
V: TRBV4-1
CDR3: CASSSSRDSGTDTQYF
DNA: NA

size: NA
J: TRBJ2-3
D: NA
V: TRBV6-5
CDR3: CASGEDVGTDTQYF
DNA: TGTGCCAGCGGGGAGGACGTAGGCACAGATACGCAGTATTTT

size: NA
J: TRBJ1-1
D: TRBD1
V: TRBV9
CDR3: CASSLGQGMNTEAFF
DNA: TGTGCCAGCAGCTTAGGACAGGGAATGAACACTGAAGCTTTCTTT

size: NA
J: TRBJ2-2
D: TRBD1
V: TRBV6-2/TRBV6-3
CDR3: CASSYFGQGAFTGELFF
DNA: TGTGCCAGCAGTTACTTTGGGCAGGGGGCTTTCACCGGGGAGCTGTTTTTT

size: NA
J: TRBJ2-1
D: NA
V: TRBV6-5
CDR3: CASSSDHPSSYNEQFF
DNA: TGTGCCAGCAGTTCCGATCACCCGAGCTCCTACAATGAGCAGTTCTTC

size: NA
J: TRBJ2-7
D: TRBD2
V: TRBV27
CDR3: CASSSTLAGWTRYF
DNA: TGTGCCAGCAGTTCAACACTAGCGGGGTGGACCCGGTACTTC

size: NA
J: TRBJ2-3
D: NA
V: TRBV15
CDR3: CATSRDLAGAGDTQYF
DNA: TGTGCCACCAGCAGAGATCTTGCGGGGGCAGGGGATACGCAGTATTTT